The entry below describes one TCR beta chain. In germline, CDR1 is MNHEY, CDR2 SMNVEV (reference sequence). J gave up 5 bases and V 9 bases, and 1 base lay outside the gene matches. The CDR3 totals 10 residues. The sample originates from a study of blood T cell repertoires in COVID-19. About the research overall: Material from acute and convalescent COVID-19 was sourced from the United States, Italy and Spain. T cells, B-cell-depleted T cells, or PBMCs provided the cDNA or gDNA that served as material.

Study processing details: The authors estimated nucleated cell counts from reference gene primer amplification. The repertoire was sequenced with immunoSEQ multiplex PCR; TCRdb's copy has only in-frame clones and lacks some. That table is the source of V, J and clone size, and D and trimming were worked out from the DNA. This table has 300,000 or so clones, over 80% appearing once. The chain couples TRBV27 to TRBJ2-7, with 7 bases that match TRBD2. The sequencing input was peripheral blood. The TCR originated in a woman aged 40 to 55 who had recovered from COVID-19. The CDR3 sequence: CARGGDEQYF. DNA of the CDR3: TGTGCCAGGGGAGGGGACGAGCAGTACTTC.